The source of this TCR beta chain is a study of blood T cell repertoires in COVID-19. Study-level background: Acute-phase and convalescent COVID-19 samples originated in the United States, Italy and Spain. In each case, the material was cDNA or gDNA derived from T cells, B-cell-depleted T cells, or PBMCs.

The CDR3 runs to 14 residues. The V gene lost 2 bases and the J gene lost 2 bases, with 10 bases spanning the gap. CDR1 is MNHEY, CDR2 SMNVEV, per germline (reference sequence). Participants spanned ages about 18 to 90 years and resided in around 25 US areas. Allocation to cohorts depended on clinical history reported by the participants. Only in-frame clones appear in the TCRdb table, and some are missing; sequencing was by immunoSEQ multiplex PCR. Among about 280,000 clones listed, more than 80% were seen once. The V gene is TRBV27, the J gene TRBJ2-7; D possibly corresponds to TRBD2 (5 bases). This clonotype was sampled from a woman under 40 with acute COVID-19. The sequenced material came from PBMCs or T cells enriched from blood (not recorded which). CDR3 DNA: TGTGCCAGCAGTTTAAGCGGCATTACCTACGAGCAGTACTTC. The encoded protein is CASSLSGITYEQYF.